The clone carrying this T cell receptor beta chain appeared once. What it recognizes is unknown. Gene labels here are mouse ones. The read stops 1 residue short of the end of the CDR3; the missing end is completed from the germline J gene. Time point denoted: mouse harvest day 7 after allogeneic transplant. Tail vein injection delivered 10^7 T-cell-depleted bone marrow cells and 10^6 splenic CD5+ T cells. Mice had MHC-mismatched B6 into BALB/c GVHD, sampled day 7 or 14. V lost 4 bases, J lost 6 bases, and 2 bases stayed unmatched. This CDR3 comprises 13 residues. Germline V gene data show CDR1 as KGHPV and CDR2 as FQNQEV (reference sequence). Assay used: immunoSEQ multiplex PCR; TCRdb lists only in-frame clones, some missing. The sample gives approximately 6,200 clones, roughly 47% of which show up once; around 3.1% is in the top ten. The data belong to a study of tissue T cells after allogeneic stem cell transplantation.

Study findings and constraints: Which tissue TCRs were alloreactive or antigen-specific was not determined. Some clones might be persisting host cells. TCR repertoires tracked anatomic similarity, regardless of disease or transplant status.

The TCR comes from a female BALB/c mouse given C57BL/6 T cells with graft-versus-host disease after an allogeneic hematopoietic cell transplant. The genes are TRBV26 and TRBJ2-7; 11 nucleotides align to TRBD1. The sequencing sample was made of skin. CDR3 DNA (partial): TGTGCCAGCAGTCGGGACAGGGGGATTGAACAGTAC. As protein: CASSRDRGIEQY. The full CDR3 protein is CASSRDRGIEQYF.